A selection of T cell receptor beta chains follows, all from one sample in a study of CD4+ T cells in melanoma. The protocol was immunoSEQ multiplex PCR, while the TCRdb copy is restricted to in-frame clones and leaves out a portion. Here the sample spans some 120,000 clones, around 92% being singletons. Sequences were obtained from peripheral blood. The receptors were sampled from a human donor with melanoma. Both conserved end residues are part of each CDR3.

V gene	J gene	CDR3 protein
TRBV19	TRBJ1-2	CASSIRYDRNYGYTF
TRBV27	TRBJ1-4	CASSFWQSDEKLFF
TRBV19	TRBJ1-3	CASSPRDRTFSGNTIYF
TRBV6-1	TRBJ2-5	CASSERRTSGGGETQYF
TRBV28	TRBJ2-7	CASSLFRGQVLSYEQYF
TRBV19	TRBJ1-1	CASSIWGNTEAFF
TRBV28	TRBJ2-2	CASSLTRLAGQAEFF
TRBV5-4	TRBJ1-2	CASSVGRGGLYGYTF
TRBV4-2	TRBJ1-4	CVSSQDKGFPNEKLFF
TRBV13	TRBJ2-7	CASSLGLGEQYF
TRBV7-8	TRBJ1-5	CASSLARTLSNQPQHF
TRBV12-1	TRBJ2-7	CASKIERADYEQYF
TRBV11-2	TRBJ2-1	CASSLGGPTIHNEQFF
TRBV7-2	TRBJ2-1	CASSSKTRAYNEQFF
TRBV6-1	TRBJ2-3	CASSEHPGTDTQYF
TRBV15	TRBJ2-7	CATSKGTSGRRQYF
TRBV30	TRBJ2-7	CAWSELGDSYEQYF
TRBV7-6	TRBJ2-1	CASSYTGSSSNEQFF
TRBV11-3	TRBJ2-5	CASSSGVGGRLETQYF
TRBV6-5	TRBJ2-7	CASSYSSGKVYEQYF
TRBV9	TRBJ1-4	CASSTGPGEGEKLFF
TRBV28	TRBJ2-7	CAIRAGGASSYEQYF
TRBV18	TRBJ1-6	CASSPSGGNSPLHF
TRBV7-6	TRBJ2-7	CASSLGGGSSYEQYF
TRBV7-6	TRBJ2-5	CASSLDRSWGETQYF
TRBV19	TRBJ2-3	CASSINRERDTQYF
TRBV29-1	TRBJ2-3	CSVGGLAGPRMGTDTQYF
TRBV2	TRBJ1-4	CASSPGRVEKLFF
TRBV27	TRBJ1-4	CASSPRRGIGEKLFF
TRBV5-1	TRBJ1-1	CASSLEGRAAFF
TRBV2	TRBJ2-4	CASSEARRTGAKNIQYF
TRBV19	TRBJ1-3	CASSISGGNTIYF
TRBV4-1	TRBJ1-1	CASSQGRQGLAEAFF
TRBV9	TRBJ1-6	CASSVGAGVNSPLHF
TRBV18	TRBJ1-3	CASSPAGNTIYF
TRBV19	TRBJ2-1	CASSTGISDEQFF
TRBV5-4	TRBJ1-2	CASSPPGQGVDGYTF
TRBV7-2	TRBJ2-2	CASSPVGLASITGELFF
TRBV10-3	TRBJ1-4	CAISESRGDEKLFF